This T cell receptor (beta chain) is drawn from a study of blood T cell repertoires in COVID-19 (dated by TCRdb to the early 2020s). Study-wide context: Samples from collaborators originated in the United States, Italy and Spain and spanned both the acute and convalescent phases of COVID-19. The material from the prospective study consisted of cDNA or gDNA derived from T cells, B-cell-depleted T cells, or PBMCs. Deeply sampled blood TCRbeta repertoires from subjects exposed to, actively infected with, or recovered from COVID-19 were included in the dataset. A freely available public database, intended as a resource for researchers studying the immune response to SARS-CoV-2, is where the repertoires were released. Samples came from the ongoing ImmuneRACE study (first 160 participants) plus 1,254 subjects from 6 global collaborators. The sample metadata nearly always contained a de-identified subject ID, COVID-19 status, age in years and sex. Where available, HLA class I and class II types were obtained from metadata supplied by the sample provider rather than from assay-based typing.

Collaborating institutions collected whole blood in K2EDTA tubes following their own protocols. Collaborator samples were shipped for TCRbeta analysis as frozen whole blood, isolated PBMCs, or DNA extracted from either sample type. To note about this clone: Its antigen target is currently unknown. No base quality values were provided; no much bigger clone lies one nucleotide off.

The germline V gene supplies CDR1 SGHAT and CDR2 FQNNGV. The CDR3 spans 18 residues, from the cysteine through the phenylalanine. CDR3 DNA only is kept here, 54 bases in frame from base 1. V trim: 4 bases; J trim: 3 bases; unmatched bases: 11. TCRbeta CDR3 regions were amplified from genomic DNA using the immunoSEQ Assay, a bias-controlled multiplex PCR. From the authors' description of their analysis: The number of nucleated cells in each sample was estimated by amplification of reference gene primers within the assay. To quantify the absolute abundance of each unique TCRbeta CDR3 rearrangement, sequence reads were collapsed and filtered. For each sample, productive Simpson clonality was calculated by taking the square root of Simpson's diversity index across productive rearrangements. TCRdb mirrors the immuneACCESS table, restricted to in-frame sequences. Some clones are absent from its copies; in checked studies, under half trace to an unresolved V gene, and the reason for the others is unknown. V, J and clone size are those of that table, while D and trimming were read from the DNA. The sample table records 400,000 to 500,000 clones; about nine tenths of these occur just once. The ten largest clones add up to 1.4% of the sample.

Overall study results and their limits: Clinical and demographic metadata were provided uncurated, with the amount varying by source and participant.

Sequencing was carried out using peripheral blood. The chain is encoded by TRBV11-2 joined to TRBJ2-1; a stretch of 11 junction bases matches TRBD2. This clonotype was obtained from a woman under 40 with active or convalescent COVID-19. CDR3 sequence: CASSSMTSGTLGYNEQFF. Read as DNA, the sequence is TGTGCCAGCAGCTCAATGACTAGCGGGACTCTTGGCTACAATGAGCAGTTCTTC.